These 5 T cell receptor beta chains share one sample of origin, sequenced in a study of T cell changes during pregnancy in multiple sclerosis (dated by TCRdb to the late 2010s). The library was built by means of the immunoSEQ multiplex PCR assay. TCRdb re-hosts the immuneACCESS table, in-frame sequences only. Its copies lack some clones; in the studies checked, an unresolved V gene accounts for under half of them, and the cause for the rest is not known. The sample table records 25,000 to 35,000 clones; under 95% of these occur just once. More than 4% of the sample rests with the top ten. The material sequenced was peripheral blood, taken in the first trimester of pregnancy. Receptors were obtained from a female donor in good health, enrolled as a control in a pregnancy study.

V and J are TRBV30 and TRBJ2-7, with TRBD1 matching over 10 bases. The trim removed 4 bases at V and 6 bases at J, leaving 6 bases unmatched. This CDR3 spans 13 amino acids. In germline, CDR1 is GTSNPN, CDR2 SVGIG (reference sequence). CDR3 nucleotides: TGTGCCTGGACGCGTGACAGGGGGCTCGAGCAGTACTTC. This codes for CAWTRDRGLEQYF.

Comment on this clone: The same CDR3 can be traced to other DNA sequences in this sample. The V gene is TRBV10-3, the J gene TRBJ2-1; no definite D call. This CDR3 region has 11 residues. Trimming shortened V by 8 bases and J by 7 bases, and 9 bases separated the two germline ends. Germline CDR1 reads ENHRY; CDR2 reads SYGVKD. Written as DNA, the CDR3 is TGTGCCATCGGCGGTGGAAATGAGCAGTTCTTC. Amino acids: CAIGGGNEQFF.

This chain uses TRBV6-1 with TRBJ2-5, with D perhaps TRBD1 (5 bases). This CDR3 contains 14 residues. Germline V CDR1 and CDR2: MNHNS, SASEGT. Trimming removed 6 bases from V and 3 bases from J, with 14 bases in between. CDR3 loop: CASSPTDTEETQYF. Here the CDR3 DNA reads TGTGCCAGCAGCCCCACGGACACGGAAGAGACCCAGTACTTC.

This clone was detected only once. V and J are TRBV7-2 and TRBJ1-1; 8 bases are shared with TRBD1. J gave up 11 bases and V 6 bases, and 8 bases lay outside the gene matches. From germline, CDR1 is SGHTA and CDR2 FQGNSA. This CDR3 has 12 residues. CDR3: CASSPGQVVAFF. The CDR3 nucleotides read TGTGCCAGCAGTCCGGGACAGGTAGTGGCTTTCTTT.

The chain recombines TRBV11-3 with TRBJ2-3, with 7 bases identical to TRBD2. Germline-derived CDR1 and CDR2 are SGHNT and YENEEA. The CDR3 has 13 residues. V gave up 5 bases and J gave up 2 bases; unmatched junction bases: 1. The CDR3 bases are TGTGCCAGCAGCGGGGGGGACACAGATACGCAGTATTTT. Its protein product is CASSGGDTDTQYF.